The next 4 T cell receptor beta chains were all read from a single sample in a study of molecular identifiers for immune sequencing clone quantification. TCRdb called the PCR reads again in MiXCR, with one record for every CDR3 protein. The profile covers approximately 93,000 distinct CDR3 sequences, with around a quarter appearing a single time and 0.75% to 0.9% taken by the ten largest. The sample was naive CD8+ T cells from blood, with Jurkat cell RNA spiked in. Subset indicated: FACS-sorted CD8+CD4-CCR7+CD45RA+ naive T cells. The source is a human donor in good health. Some libraries in this study had Jurkat cell RNA spiked in.

This chain links TRBV5-5 with TRBJ2-3; a weak D match, TRBD1 (5 bases). The tail of the sequence fits TRBJ1-5 better, so the J call may be wrong. The CDR3 loop spans 17 amino acids. Germline-derived CDR1 and CDR2 are SGHKS and YYEKEE (reference sequence). CDR3 DNA sequence: TGTGCCAGCAGCTCGACCGGTCTGGCGGGGCCCACAGATACGCAGCATTTT. Encoded protein: CASSSTGLAGPTDTQHF.

The chain couples TRBV6-4 to TRBJ2-2; 8 nucleotides agree with TRBD1. Germline CDR1 reads MRHNA; CDR2 reads SNTAGT. Trimming removed 4 bases from V and 0 bases from J; junction bases left unmatched: 7. This CDR3 spans 17 amino acids. CDR3 sequence: CASSGKDRGANTGELFF. Here the CDR3 DNA reads TGTGCCAGCAGTGGAAAAGACAGGGGCGCGAACACCGGGGAGCTGTTTTTT.

This clonotype was counted at least ten times. The V gene is TRBV20-1, the J gene TRBJ2-7; the D gene is possibly TRBD2 (5 bases). CDR3 size: 14 residues. Trimming removed 1 base at V and 1 base at J, with 11 bases between. The germline CDR1 and CDR2 sequences are DFQATT and SNEGSKA (reference sequence). This CDR3 reads CSARVGITSYEQYF. DNA for the CDR3: TGCAGTGCTAGAGTCGGGATTACGTCCTACGAGCAGTACTTC.

This sequence joins TRBV19 and TRBJ1-2; tentatively, D is TRBD1 (6 bases). This CDR3 contains 12 residues. The germline CDR1 and CDR2 sequences are LNHDA and SQIVND (reference sequence). V was trimmed by 8 bases and J by 4 bases, leaving 11 bases between them. In DNA, the CDR3 is TGTGCCAGTTTGAAGGGGGGCTATGGCTACACCTTC. It codes for CASLKGGYGYTF.